Below are 20 T cell receptor beta chains sequenced from a single sample in a study of identical twins. TCRdb re-analysed the 5' RACE reads in MiXCR, keeping a single row per CDR3 protein. This sample has around 490,000 distinct CDR3 sequences, with 13% to 15% found just once. The sample also formed part of further work on yellow fever vaccine responses in identical twins.

Sequencing used CD4+ T cells sorted from blood. These receptors all stem from a woman under 30 in good health.

The V call is TRBV25-1, the J call TRBJ2-7; D may match TRBD1 or TRBD2 (5 bases each). Looked up from germline, CDR1 is MGHDK and CDR2 is SYGVNS. The CDR3 spans 14 residues. Trimming took off 3 bases at V and 2 bases at J, with 11 bases between the two ends. As DNA, the CDR3 is TGTGCCAGCAGTGAGACGGGGCCGACCTACGAGCAGTACTTC. It translates to CASSETGPTYEQYF.

This clonotype was seen many times. The chain employs TRBV12-3 or TRBV12-4 and TRBJ2-5; 7 bases match TRBD1. The CDR3 has 14 amino acids. The ends lost 3 bases at V and 3 bases at J; junction bases unmatched: 4. CDR3 loop: CASSFLQGEETQYF. Here the CDR3 DNA reads TGTGCCAGCAGTTTTCTGCAGGGGGAAGAGACCCAGTACTTC.

The rearrangement uses TRBV20-1 and TRBJ2-7, with 12 bases identical to TRBD2. Trimming cost V 6 bases and J 0 bases; bases outside gene matches: 3. Germline V gene lookup returns CDR1 DFQATT and CDR2 SNEGSKA (reference sequence). The CDR3 is 14 amino acids. In DNA form, the CDR3 reads TGCAGTGCAACTAGCGGGGGGACCTCCTACGAGCAGTACGTC. It encodes CSATSGGTSYEQYV.

This clonotype was counted between two and nine times. The chain combines TRBV28 with TRBJ2-7; 14 bases are shared with TRBD2. The ends lost 6 bases at V and 7 bases at J; junction bases unmatched: 5. Germline loops: CDR1 MDHEN, CDR2 SYDVKM. The CDR3 has 14 residues. This CDR3 reads CASRGLAGVYEQYF. The CDR3 nucleotides read TGTGCCAGCAGGGGACTAGCGGGAGTCTATGAGCAGTACTTC.

This clonotype was seen a handful of times. The chain links TRBV5-1 to TRBJ2-6, with D possibly being TRBD2 (5 bases). Trimming took off 0 bases at V and 2 bases at J, with 6 bases between the two ends. Per germline, CDR1 SGHRS and CDR2 YFSETQ. This CDR3 comprises 15 residues. For the CDR3, the DNA is TGCGCCAGCAGCTTGGAGCGGACTGGGGCCAACGTCCTGACTTTC. Its protein is CASSLERTGANVLTF.

The chain combines TRBV5-3 with TRBJ2-3; D is undetermined. TRBV5-3 is recorded as an ORF, its role being uncertain. With 3 bases removed from V and 2 bases from J, the gap between germline ends came to 4 bases. The CDR3 has 12 amino acids. The CDR3 bases are TGTGCCAGAAGCTGCCCCACAGATACGCAGTATTTT. Protein sequence: CARSCPTDTQYF.

Here the CDR3 DNA reads TGTGCCAGCAGCTCATACCGGGACGCCGAGGGGGCCCAGTACTTC. Encoded protein: CASSSYRDAEGAQYF. The rearrangement uses TRBV7-8 and TRBJ2-5, with D possibly TRBD1 on 6 matching bases. Per germline, CDR1 SGHVS and CDR2 FQNEAQ. The CDR3 has 15 residues. V was trimmed by 4 bases and J by 9 bases, leaving 21 bases between them.

This clonotype came up a few times. The chain couples TRBV5-1 to TRBJ2-3, with TRBD2 identical over 13 bases. The CDR3 extends over 15 amino acids. Germline lookup yields CDR1 SGHRS and CDR2 YFSETQ. Germline trimming cut 6 bases from V and 4 bases from J; bases unmatched to any gene: 5. CDR3 nucleotides: TGCGCCAGCACATCGACTAGCGGGGGGCCAGATACGCAGTATTTT. Translation gives CASTSTSGGPDTQYF.

The CDR3 reads CASSFKGNTGELFF. The DNA of the CDR3 is TGTGCCAGCAGTTTTAAGGGGAACACCGGGGAGCTGTTTTTT. The chain joins TRBV12-3 or TRBV12-4 to TRBJ2-2; D remains unclear. The ends were cut back, 3 bases at V and 1 base at J, with 6 bases in the middle. The CDR3 loop spans 14 amino acids.

The chain couples TRBV12-3 or TRBV12-4 to TRBJ2-5; TRBD1 or TRBD2 may be the D gene (6 bases each). V shed 2 bases and J shed 7 bases, with 20 bases lying between them. CDR3 length: 16 amino acids. The CDR3 nucleotides are TGTGCCAGCAGTTTAATGGTATCGGCAGGAGGGGGGACCCAGTACTTC. Protein sequence: CASSLMVSAGGGTQYF.

The genes are TRBV27 and TRBJ2-4; D uncertain. V lost 5 bases and J lost 3, with 8 bases in between. This CDR3 spans 13 amino acids. Germline CDR1 MNHEY, CDR2 SMNVEV (reference sequence). CDR3 sequence: CASSPLDKNIQYF. The DNA of the CDR3 is TGTGCCAGCAGTCCGCTTGACAAAAACATTCAGTACTTC.

This clonotype has more than one count but fewer than ten. The chain recombines TRBV19 with TRBJ2-5; 9 nucleotides line up with TRBD1. Trimming removed 6 bases from V and 5 bases from J; junction bases left unmatched: 10. Germline V CDR1 and CDR2: LNHDA, SQIVND (reference sequence). This CDR3 is 15 amino acids long. This chain's CDR3 is CASSALQGARETQYF. The CDR3 region has the DNA TGTGCCAGTAGCGCTTTACAGGGGGCTCGTGAGACCCAGTACTTC.

The rearrangement joins TRBV6-5 to TRBJ2-5, with TRBD2 identical over 14 bases. The CDR3 extends over 16 amino acids. CDR1 is MNHEY, CDR2 SVGAGI, per germline. Germline trimming cut 4 bases from V and 4 bases from J; bases unmatched to any gene: 5. The CDR3 reads CASSSGLAGGGETQYF. As DNA, the CDR3 is TGTGCCAGCAGTTCCGGACTAGCGGGAGGCGGAGAGACCCAGTACTTC.

The sample holds a few counts of this clonotype. The chain joins TRBV5-1 to TRBJ2-7, with D unresolved. This CDR3 has 15 residues. Germline CDR1 is SGHRS and CDR2 is YFSETQ. With 4 bases removed from V and 1 base from J, the gap between germline ends came to 15 bases. CDR3 in DNA: TGCGCCAGCAGCGACGGTTATGGCGCATCCTACGAGCAGTACGTC. It codes for CASSDGYGASYEQYV.

V is TRBV12-5 and J is TRBJ2-1; TRBD2 matches 13 bases. Losses at the gene ends were 4 bases for V and 9 bases for J; bases not matched to a gene: 9. The CDR3 is 16 residues long. The V gene's germline CDR1 is LGHNT and CDR2 FRNRAP. The CDR3 nucleotides read TGTGCTAGTGGTTCAACTAGCGGGAGGGCCTCGGGTGAGCAGTTCTTC. Translation gives CASGSTSGRASGEQFF.

The rearrangement links TRBV10-3 to TRBJ2-5, with TRBD2 matching over 9 bases. This CDR3 region has 15 residues. The germline V gene encodes CDR1 ENHRY and CDR2 SYGVKD. V lost 8 bases, J lost 4 bases, and 11 bases stayed unmatched. CDR3 sequence reads: CAIQGSGSFLETQYF. The CDR3 bases are TGTGCCATCCAGGGTAGCGGGAGCTTCCTAGAGACCCAGTACTTC.

This clonotype was counted at least ten times. This chain links TRBV20-1 with TRBJ1-1, with unresolved D. CDR3 size: 12 residues. Germline-derived CDR1 and CDR2 are DFQATT and SNEGSKA (reference sequence). Trimming took off 3 bases at V and 1 base at J, with 6 bases between the two ends. As DNA, the CDR3 is TGCAGTGCTAGGGACGGGAACACTGAAGCTTTCTTT. Translation gives CSARDGNTEAFF.

This clonotype was seen a few times. This chain connects TRBV7-2 to TRBJ2-1, with 8 bases aligning to TRBD2. CDR3 length equals 14 residues. Germline V gives CDR1 SGHTA, CDR2 FQGNSA. The V and J ends lost 5 bases and 9 bases, in that order; junction bases with no gene match: 9. CDR3: CASSPRTSPPEQFF. CDR3 DNA: TGTGCCAGCAGCCCCCGGACTAGCCCCCCTGAGCAGTTCTTC.

This chain joins TRBV20-1 and TRBJ2-5; TRBD2 might be the D (6 bases). Germline CDR1 is DFQATT and CDR2 is SNEGSKA (reference sequence). The V and J ends lost 6 bases and 3 bases respectively, with 14 bases between them. The CDR3 contains 13 residues. The DNA of the CDR3 is TGCAGTGCCTGTGGCGGGAAAAAAGAGACCCAGTACTTC. It translates to CSACGGKKETQYF.

This clonotype was seen a handful of times. This chain uses TRBV28 with TRBJ2-3, with D perhaps TRBD2 (6 bases). This CDR3 is 16 amino acids long. V dropped 7 bases and J dropped 3 bases, with 20 bases sitting between them. Per germline, CDR1 MDHEN and CDR2 SYDVKM. The CDR3 bases are TGTGCCAGCATCAAACCGGGACTGACTATTACAGATACGCAGTATTTT. Translation: CASIKPGLTITDTQYF.